Listed here are 25 T cell receptor beta chains from one sample, sequenced in a study of T cells after posttransplantation cyclophosphamide (dated by TCRdb to about 2016). Library creation used the immunoSEQ multiplex PCR assay. The source is immuneACCESS, and TCRdb retained only in-frame sequences with V and J called. Part of the clones is not carried over; for the studies checked, unresolved V genes explain less than half of this, and the remainder is unexplained. The sample has 12,000 or so clones on record, around 2% of them singletons. The top ten hold around 16% of the sample. In the paper's terms, the treatment or condition label means: high-dose cyclophosphamide on days +3 and +4 as single-agent GVHD prophylaxis. For conditioning, the PTCy patients got busulfan and fludarabine, then a related or unrelated marrow graft, followed by cyclophosphamide on days +3 and +4. This sample comprised PBMCs, obtained after allogeneic stem cell transplant with posttransplant cyclophosphamide. The receptors here all came from a male patient between 25 and 40 years old who received an allogeneic stem cell transplant from a related donor, was CMV-positive, and had no GVHD. Following a transplant, some T lymphocytes may have been derived from the graft donor.

V gene TRBV18 combines with J gene TRBJ2-4, with 8 positions matching TRBD1. The germline V gene encodes CDR1 KGHSH and CDR2 LQKENI. V trimming: 1 base; J trimming: 7 bases; junction bases outside the gene matches: 6. The CDR3 has 15 amino acids. CDR3 in amino acids: CASSPQERQGNIQYF. The DNA for the CDR3 is TGTGCCAGCTCACCACAAGAAAGACAGGGGAACATTCAGTACTTC.

There are a few counts of this clone. The J gene is TRBJ2-5, the V gene TRBV5-4, with 8 bases lining up with TRBD1. This CDR3 is built from 14 residues. Germline lookup yields CDR1 SGHNT and CDR2 YYREEE (reference sequence). Unmatched junction bases numbered 4, after V lost 1 base and J lost 5 bases. The CDR3 DNA sequence: TGTGCCAGCAGCTTGCAGGGGGCAGGGGAGACCCAGTACTTC. Its translation is CASSLQGAGETQYF.

This clone was recorded a few times. The gene calls are TRBV6-6 and TRBJ1-2; D is perhaps TRBD1 (6 bases). From germline, CDR1 is MNHNY and CDR2 SVGAGI (reference sequence). The CDR3 totals 16 residues. Trimming shortened V by 8 bases and J by 4 bases, and 23 bases separated the two germline ends. The CDR3 DNA reads TGTGCCAGCGTCTATAGGGGGGGGCCAGTCCTCTATGGCTACACCTTC. This gives the protein CASVYRGGPVLYGYTF.

A few counts support this clone. This chain joins TRBV5-1 and TRBJ2-7, with TRBD1 as a possible D gene (7 bases). Looked up from germline, CDR1 is SGHRS and CDR2 is YFSETQ. The length of the CDR3 is 14 residues. V was cut by 4 bases and J by 9 bases, with 20 bases left in between. The CDR3 sequence: CASSPGGQELGQYF. The CDR3 DNA reads as TGCGCCAGCAGCCCAGGGGGGCAGGAGTTGGGGCAGTACTTC.

This clone is labeled as medium-sized (0.01 to 0.1%). The J gene is TRBJ2-7, the V gene TRBV28, with TRBD1 matching over 11 bases. The V gene end was trimmed by 9 bases and the J gene end by 4 bases; junction bases not matched to a gene: 5. Germline V gives CDR1 MDHEN, CDR2 SYDVKM. The CDR3 spans 13 residues. The CDR3 nucleotides read TGTGCCAGTCAAGGGACAGGGGGGTACGAGCAGTACTTC. The encoded protein is CASQGTGGYEQYF. Together with reference TRBV28 and TRBJ2-7, the CDR3 gives the full variable domain: DVKVTQSSRYLVKRTGEKVFLECVQDMDHENMFWYRQDPGLGLRLIYFSYDVKMKEKGDIPEGYSVSREKKERFSLILESASTNQTSMYLCASQGTGGYEQYFGPGTRLTVT.

In its sample, this clone was seen a few times. The chain is built from TRBV7-3 and TRBJ1-2; 10 nucleotides line up with TRBD1. Germline V lookup: CDR1 SGHTA, CDR2 FQGTGA. Trimming took 3 bases from V and 4 from J; bases not matched to a gene: 8. There are 16 residues in the CDR3. The CDR3 here is CASSLGQGTTSYGYTF. For the CDR3, the DNA is TGTGCCAGCAGCTTGGGACAGGGGACAACATCCTATGGCTACACCTTC.

The V and J genes are TRBV19 and TRBJ2-1; 9 bases match TRBD1. Germline-derived CDR1 and CDR2 are LNHDA and SQIVND (reference sequence). Trimming at V came to 6 bases and at J to 4 bases, leaving 16 bases not matched to a gene. The CDR3 is 18 amino acids. This chain's CDR3 is CASRGTGPSSQIYNEQFF. The CDR3 DNA reads as TGTGCCAGTAGGGGGACAGGGCCCTCATCGCAAATATACAATGAGCAGTTCTTC.

Notes on this clone: Other nucleotide sequences in the sample specify the same CDR3. The rearrangement uses TRBV19 and TRBJ2-6, with 7 bases that match TRBD1. Germline loops: CDR1 LNHDA, CDR2 SQIVND (reference sequence). Trimming cost V 7 bases and J 2 bases; bases outside gene matches: 2. This CDR3 region has 14 residues. CDR3 nucleotide sequence: TGTGCCAGTAATGACAGGGCTGGGGCCAACGTCCTGACTTTC. Its protein is CASNDRAGANVLTF. The complete variable domain, with remaining parts taken from reference TRBV19 and TRBJ2-6, reads DGGITQSPKYLFRKEGQNVTLSCEQNLNHDAMYWYRQDPGQGLRLIYYSQIVNDFQKGDIAEGYSVSREKKESFPLTVTSAQKNPTAFYLCASNDRAGANVLTFGAGSRLTVL.

This clone was detected only a few times. This chain links TRBV7-8 with TRBJ1-2; TRBD1 aligns across 8 bases. CDR3 size: 16 residues. Germline V gives CDR1 SGHVS, CDR2 FQNEAQ. Losses at the gene ends were 0 bases for V and 6 bases for J; bases not matched to a gene: 9. CDR3 sequence reads: CASSLAQGAIIDGYTF. Here the CDR3 DNA reads TGTGCCAGCAGCTTAGCTCAGGGGGCGATTATTGATGGCTACACCTTC.

This clone was recorded a few times. The J gene is TRBJ1-3, the V gene TRBV27; 9 bases agree with TRBD1. The CDR3 extends over 16 amino acids. Germline CDR1 is MNHEY and CDR2 is SMNVEV (reference sequence). The V and J ends lost 6 bases and 0 bases, in that order; junction bases with no gene match: 6. The CDR3 loop is CASRKTGGLSGNTIYF. The CDR3 DNA reads TGTGCCAGCAGGAAAACAGGGGGCCTCTCTGGAAACACCATATATTTT.

For the CDR3, the DNA is TGTGCCAGCAGTCTCGGGCCCAGCGGCTACGAGCAGTACTTC. Encoded protein: CASSLGPSGYEQYF. The genes are TRBV27 and TRBJ2-7; the D gene is possibly TRBD2 (5 bases). V was shortened by 5 bases and J by 3 bases, with 14 bases between the two germline ends. CDR1 MNHEY and CDR2 SMNVEV come from the germline V gene (reference sequence). The CDR3 totals 14 residues.

The table lists this clone with a few counts. The rearrangement links TRBV27 to TRBJ1-2; the D gene is possibly TRBD1 (6 bases). The V end was cut by 5 bases, the J end by 4 bases, with 17 bases between. The CDR3 loop spans 15 amino acids. Germline V gene lookup returns CDR1 MNHEY and CDR2 SMNVEV (reference sequence). The CDR3 sequence: CASSPTGGYLYGYTF. DNA for the CDR3: TGTGCCAGCAGTCCTACGGGGGGCTATCTCTATGGCTACACCTTC.

This clone was observed a handful of times. This CDR3 reads CASSFSTAGKETQYF. DNA of the CDR3: TGTGCCAGCAGCTTCAGTACGGCGGGCAAAGAGACCCAGTACTTC. This rearrangement joins TRBV5-6 to TRBJ2-5; TRBD2 is a possible D gene (5 bases). Germline CDR1 and CDR2: SGHDT and YYEEEE. V lost 2 bases, J lost 3 bases, and 14 bases lay in between. This CDR3 is built from 15 residues.

The table lists this clone with a few counts. The chain combines TRBV19 with TRBJ1-1, with TRBD1 as a possible D gene (5 bases). The CDR3 runs to 15 residues. Germline-derived CDR1 and CDR2 are LNHDA and SQIVND (reference sequence). V lost 6 bases and J 1 base, leaving 15 bases between the germline ends. The CDR3 DNA reads TGTGCCAGTAGAACTGCGGGACTTAGGAACACTGAAGCTTTCTTT. This translates into CASRTAGLRNTEAFF.

This clone has just a few counts. This chain joins TRBV5-8 and TRBJ1-3; D is unresolved. Trimming removed 4 bases from V and 2 bases from J, with 7 bases in between. Germline loops: CDR1 SGHTS, CDR2 YDEGEE. This CDR3 contains 13 residues. CDR3 sequence (DNA): TGTGCCAGCAGCGTGGGAGCTGGAAACACCATATATTTT. This gives the protein CASSVGAGNTIYF.

This clone has a handful of counts. The rearrangement uses TRBV14 and TRBJ1-2; no clear D gene. Germline loops: CDR1 SGHDN, CDR2 FVKESK. Trimming shortened V by 2 bases and J by 7 bases, and 8 bases separated the two germline ends. The CDR3 covers 12 residues. This chain's CDR3 is CASSQFAGGYTF. The CDR3, as DNA: TGTGCCAGCAGCCAATTTGCGGGTGGCTACACCTTC.

This clone has only a few counts. The chain links TRBV7-9 to TRBJ1-3; 8 bases are a match to TRBD1. The CDR3 totals 17 residues. With 3 bases clipped from V and 0 bases from J, the junction kept 7 bases outside the gene matches. Germline CDR1 is SEHNR and CDR2 is FQNEAQ (reference sequence). CDR3 sequence: CASSFRGQDISGNTIYF. As DNA, the CDR3 is TGTGCCAGCAGCTTTCGGGGACAGGACATCTCTGGAAACACCATATATTTT. Together with reference TRBV7-9 and TRBJ1-3, the CDR3 gives the full variable domain: DTGVSQNPRHKITKRGQNVTFRCDPISEHNRLYWYRQTLGQGPEFLTYFQNEAQLEKSRLLSDRFSAERPKGSFSTLEIQRTEQGDSAMYLCASSFRGQDISGNTIYFGEGSWLTVV.

This chain joins TRBV28 and TRBJ1-5, with a weak D call TRBD1 (6 bases). The ends were cut back, 6 bases at V and 6 bases at J, with 12 bases in the middle. Per the germline V gene, CDR1 is MDHEN and CDR2 is SYDVKM. This CDR3 contains 13 residues. The CDR3 nucleotides read TGTGCCAGCAGGAACAGGGTCAGTCAGCCCCAGCATTTT. Its translation is CASRNRVSQPQHF. Complete variable domain (other parts from reference TRBV28 and TRBJ1-5): DVKVTQSSRYLVKRTGEKVFLECVQDMDHENMFWYRQDPGLGLRLIYFSYDVKMKEKGDIPEGYSVSREKKERFSLILESASTNQTSMYLCASRNRVSQPQHFGDGTRLSIL.

This clone has a handful of counts. V gene TRBV21-1 combines with J gene TRBJ2-4; TRBD2 is the table's D call and was not checked against the DNA. TRBV21-1 is labeled a pseudogene. There are 22 residues in the CDR3. This CDR3 is CASSNRKPGLAGGRGAKNIQYF. CDR3 bases: TGTGCCAGCAGCAACAGGAAACCGGGACTAGCGGGAGGGCGAGGGGCCAAAAACATTCAGTACTTC.

In this sample, this clone turned up a few times. This chain links TRBV11-3 with TRBJ2-7, with 11 bases aligning to TRBD1. The CDR3 has 14 amino acids. Germline-derived CDR1 and CDR2 are SGHNT and YENEEA. V shed 5 bases and J 4 bases; nucleotides not matched to a gene: 4. The CDR3 sequence is CASSPGQGVYEQYF. The CDR3 coding sequence is TGTGCCAGCAGCCCGGGACAGGGGGTATACGAGCAGTACTTC.

This clone appeared a few times. The genes are TRBV2 and TRBJ1-2; the match to TRBD1 covers 11 bases. The V and J ends lost 7 bases and 7 bases, in that order; junction bases with no gene match: 8. Per the germline V gene, CDR1 is SNHLY and CDR2 is FYNNEI. The CDR3 is made up of 14 amino acids. The DNA for the CDR3 is TGTGCCAGCACTACAGGACAGGGGGCGGTTGGCTACACCTTC. Amino acids: CASTTGQGAVGYTF.

The V and J genes are TRBV9 and TRBJ2-1; 8 positions agree with TRBD1. Germline lookup yields CDR1 SGDLS and CDR2 YYNGEE. The CDR3 is 17 amino acids. Trimming at V came to 4 bases and at J to 0 bases, leaving 9 bases not matched to a gene. CDR3 DNA: TGTGCCAGCAGCACAACTGCCGGGACAGGCTCCTACAATGAGCAGTTCTTC. Translation: CASSTTAGTGSYNEQFF.

J is TRBJ2-5 and V is TRBV27; the match to TRBD2 covers 7 bases. The germline CDR1 and CDR2 sequences are MNHEY and SMNVEV (reference sequence). The CDR3 is 10 residues long. CDR3 protein: CPGGVMEQYF. The CDR3 DNA reads as TGTCCTGGGGGGGTAATGGAGCAGTACTTC.

This clone appeared a few times. The gene calls are TRBV5-1 and TRBJ2-5, with TRBD2 matching over 7 bases. Germline values: CDR1 SGHRS, CDR2 YFSETQ. This CDR3 has 13 residues. V lost 9 bases to trimming and J lost 4 bases; unmatched junction nucleotides: 9. The CDR3 sequence: CATRTSVRETQYF. CDR3 bases: TGCGCCACCAGAACTAGCGTGCGAGAGACCCAGTACTTC.

This clone appeared a few times. This chain connects TRBV19 to TRBJ2-2, with TRBD1 matching 8 bases. The junction had 10 bases not matched to a gene; V was cut back by 8 bases and J by 2 bases. CDR3 size: 16 residues. Germline CDR1 LNHDA, CDR2 SQIVND (reference sequence). In DNA form, the CDR3 reads TGTGCCAGTGAACTACTGGGACAGGCTAACACCGGGGAGCTGTTTTTT. Its protein product is CASELLGQANTGELFF.